Detailed here is one T cell receptor beta chain. The antigen is not known. TCRdb independently ran MiXCR on the RT-PCR reads; one entry per CDR3 protein. The profile shows around 750,000 distinct CDR3 sequences, 21% of them singletons. This specimen belongs to a study of response to subunit inactivated influenza vaccine. Findings and limits, study-wide: A suggestion made by the authors is that each seasonal influenza vaccination recruits few new T cells.

The sequence came from a man aged 50 or older who received an inactivated influenza vaccine. The source material was PBMCs from blood, sampled around 5 days after vaccination.

In DNA form, the CDR3 reads TGTGCCAGCAGCTCAGGGACTAGCGGAAATGGGGACAATGAGCAGTTCTTC. Encoded protein: CASSSGTSGNGDNEQFF. This sequence joins TRBV7-2 and TRBJ2-1; TRBD2 aligns across 11 bases. The V gene end was trimmed by 4 bases and the J gene end by 5 bases; junction bases not matched to a gene: 10. Germline values: CDR1 SGHTA, CDR2 FQGNSA. CDR3 length: 17 amino acids.